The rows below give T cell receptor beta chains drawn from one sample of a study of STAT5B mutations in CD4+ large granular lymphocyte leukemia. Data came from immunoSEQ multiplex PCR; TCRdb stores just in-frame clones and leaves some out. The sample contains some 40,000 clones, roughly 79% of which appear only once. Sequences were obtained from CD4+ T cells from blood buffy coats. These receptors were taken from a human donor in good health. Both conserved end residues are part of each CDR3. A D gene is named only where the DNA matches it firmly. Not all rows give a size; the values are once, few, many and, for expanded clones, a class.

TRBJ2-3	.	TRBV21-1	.	CAPHPSGDTQYF	TGTGCCCCCCACCCCAGCGGAGATACGCAGTATTTT
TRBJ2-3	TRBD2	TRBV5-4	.	CASSYRLAGVTDTQYF	TGTGCCAGCAGCTATCGACTAGCGGGAGTCACAGATACGCAGTATTTT
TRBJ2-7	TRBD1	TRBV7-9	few	CASSLPQGAGEQYF	TGTGCCAGCAGCTTACCGCAGGGGGCCGGCGAGCAGTACTTC
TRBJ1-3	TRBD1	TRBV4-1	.	CASSLTGGTGNTIYF	TGCGCCAGCAGTCTAACAGGGGGCACTGGAAACACCATATATTTT
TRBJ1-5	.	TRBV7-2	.	CASSLDFGIGQPQHF	TGTGCCAGCAGCTTAGATTTCGGGATAGGTCAGCCCCAGCATTTT
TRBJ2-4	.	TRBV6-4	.	CASSDPGRLAKNIQYF	TGTGCCAGCAGTGACCCGGGGCGACTAGCCAAAAACATTCAGTACTTC
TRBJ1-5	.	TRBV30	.	CAWNSGNGNQPQHF	TGTGCCTGGAACAGTGGTAACGGCAATCAGCCCCAGCATTTT
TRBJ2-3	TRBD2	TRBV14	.	CASSLGSGGTDTQYF	TGTGCCAGCAGCCTTGGTAGCGGGGGAACAGATACGCAGTATTTT
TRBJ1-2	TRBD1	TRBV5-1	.	CASSTSTGGNYGYTF	TGCGCCAGCAGCACGTCGACAGGGGGCAACTATGGCTACACCTTC
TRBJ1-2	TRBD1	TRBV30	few	CAWSPGTVEGYTF	TGTGCCTGGAGTCCCGGGACAGTAGAGGGCTACACCTTC
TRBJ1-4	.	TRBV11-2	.	CASSSFGTNEKLFF	TGTGCCAGCAGCTCCTTTGGGACGAATGAAAAACTGTTTTTT
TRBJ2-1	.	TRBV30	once	CAWSVQASYEQFF	TGTGCCTGGAGTGTACAGGCTAGCTATGAGCAGTTCTTC
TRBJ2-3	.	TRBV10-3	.	CAIAFGGSTDTQYF	TGTGCCATAGCTTTCGGCGGGTCCACAGATACGCAGTATTTT
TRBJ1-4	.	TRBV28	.	CASSQIWQGLNEKLFF	TGTGCCAGCAGTCAAATTTGGCAGGGGCTTAATGAAAAACTGTTTTTT
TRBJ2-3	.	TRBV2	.	CASSWQDATDTQYF	TGTGCCAGCTCTTGGCAGGATGCCACAGATACGCAGTATTTT
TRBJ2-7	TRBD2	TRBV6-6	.	CASSPFSGRVGEQYF	TGTGCCAGCAGCCCTTTTAGCGGGAGAGTTGGCGAGCAGTACTTC
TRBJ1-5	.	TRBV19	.	CASSIDGGNQPQHF	TGTGCCAGTAGTATCGACGGGGGCAATCAGCCCCAGCATTTT
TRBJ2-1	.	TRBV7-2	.	CASSLRNEQFF	TGTGCCAGCAGCTTAAGAAATGAGCAGTTCTTC
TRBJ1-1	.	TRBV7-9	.	CASSPGRDTYVTEAFF	TGTGCCAGCAGCCCCGGCCGGGACACTTATGTCACTGAAGCTTTCTTT
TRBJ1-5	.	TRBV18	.	CASSPRGLGNQPQHF	TGTGCCAGCTCACCACGGGGGTTGGGCAATCAGCCCCAGCATTTT
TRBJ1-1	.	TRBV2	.	CASGTTNTEAFF	TGTGCCAGCGGTACAACCAACACTGAAGCTTTCTTT
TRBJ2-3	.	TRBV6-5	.	CASSYGGGRTDTQYF	TGTGCCAGCAGTTACGGGGGAGGCCGGACAGATACGCAGTATTTT
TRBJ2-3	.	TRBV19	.	CASLQPGGMPDTQYF	TGTGCCAGTCTGCAGCCCGGTGGCATGCCAGATACGCAGTATTTT
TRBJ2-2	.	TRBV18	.	CASSLEVGELFF	TGTGCCAGCTCACTAGAAGTGGGGGAGCTGTTTTTT
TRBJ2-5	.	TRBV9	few	CASTERGLGQETQYF	TGTGCCAGCACCGAGAGGGGGTTGGGGCAAGAGACCCAGTACTTC
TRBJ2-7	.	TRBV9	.	CASSPSYGGLSYEQYF	TGTGCCAGCAGCCCCTCGTATGGCGGGTTATCCTACGAGCAGTACTTC
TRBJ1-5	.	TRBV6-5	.	CASSLVSGLQPQHF	TGTGCCAGCAGCCTTGTAAGCGGTTTGCAGCCCCAGCATTTT
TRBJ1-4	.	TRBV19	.	CASSPGRTTNEKLFF	TGTGCCAGTAGTCCCGGACGGACAACTAATGAAAAACTGTTTTTT
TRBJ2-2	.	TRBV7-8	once	CASSIATLSSTGELFF	TGTGCCAGCAGCATCGCGACTTTGTCCTCCACCGGGGAGCTGTTTTTT
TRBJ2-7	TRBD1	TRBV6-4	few	CASSLTGKVYEQYF	TGTGCCAGCAGCTTGACAGGGAAGGTCTACGAGCAGTACTTC
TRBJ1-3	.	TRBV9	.	CASSDRNVGNTIYF	TGTGCCAGCAGCGACCGAAACGTCGGAAACACCATATATTTT
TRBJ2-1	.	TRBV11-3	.	CASSLVQVGEQFF	TGTGCCAGCAGCTTAGTTCAGGTTGGTGAGCAGTTCTTC
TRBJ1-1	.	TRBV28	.	CASSFGGQNTEAFF	TGTGCCAGCAGTTTTGGGGGACAGAACACTGAAGCTTTCTTT
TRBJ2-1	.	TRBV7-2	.	CASSLAHASEQFF	TGTGCCAGCAGCCTGGCTCATGCGAGTGAGCAGTTCTTC
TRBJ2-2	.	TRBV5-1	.	CASSLEALKAGELFF	TGCGCCAGCAGCTTGGAGGCCCTGAAGGCCGGGGAGCTGTTTTTT
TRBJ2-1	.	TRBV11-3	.	CASSEGTGTYNEQFF	TGTGCCAGCAGCGAAGGGACTGGCACCTACAATGAGCAGTTCTTC
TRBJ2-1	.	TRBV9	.	CASSALGGKNEQFF	TGTGCCAGCAGCGCCTTAGGCGGCAAGAATGAGCAGTTCTTC
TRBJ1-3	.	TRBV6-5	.	CASSYSRETGNTIYF	TGTGCCAGCAGTTACTCACGGGAGACTGGAAACACCATATATTTT
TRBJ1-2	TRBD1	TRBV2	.	CASSGQGINYGYTF	TGTGCCAGCAGCGGACAGGGGATTAACTATGGCTACACCTTC
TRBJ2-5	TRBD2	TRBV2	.	CASLGEGRWETQYF	TGTGCCAGCTTAGGGGAGGGCAGGTGGGAGACCCAGTACTTC